Below are 5 T cell receptor beta chains sequenced from a single sample in a study of blood T cell repertoires in COVID-19. Profiling relied on immunoSEQ multiplex PCR, and the TCRdb table lists in-frame clones only, not all of them. The table has roughly 110,000 clones, around 82% seen once. The specimen sequenced was peripheral blood. The receptor set was obtained from a human donor in a cohort sampled during active COVID-19.

The chain links TRBV28 to TRBJ2-2, with 16 nucleotides matching TRBD2. Looked up from germline, CDR1 is MDHEN and CDR2 is SYDVKM. Trimming at V came to 7 bases and at J to 5 bases, leaving 7 bases not matched to a gene. The CDR3 totals 17 residues. The chain's CDR3 is CASIIGTSGRGTGELFF. The CDR3, as DNA: TGTGCCAGCATCATTGGGACTAGCGGGAGGGGGACCGGGGAGCTGTTTTTT.

The rearrangement joins TRBV12-3 or TRBV12-4 to TRBJ1-2; 9 bases agree with TRBD1. With 3 bases clipped from V and 8 bases from J, the junction kept 4 bases outside the gene matches. The CDR3 spans 13 residues. CDR3 sequence (DNA): TGTGCCAGCAGTTTGGGGACAGGGCGAGGCTACACCTTC. The encoded protein is CASSLGTGRGYTF.

The CDR3 loop reads CASSSTSGGYEQYF. DNA for the CDR3: TGTGCCAGCAGCTCGACTAGCGGGGGCTACGAGCAGTACTTC. The chain carries TRBV7-2 and TRBJ2-7, with 12 bases matching TRBD2. This CDR3 contains 14 residues. The V segment lost 4 bases and the J segment 3 bases; nucleotides outside the gene matches: 1. Germline V gene sequence: CDR1 SGHTA, CDR2 FQGNSA.

V usage is TRBV9 and J usage is TRBJ1-2; a weak D match, TRBD1 (6 bases). The CDR3 is made up of 15 amino acids. Germline-derived CDR1 and CDR2 are SGDLS and YYNGEE. The V and J ends lost 0 bases and 2 bases respectively, with 11 bases between them. CDR3 bases: TGTGCCAGCAGCGTAGGGGAGGGGGTCAACTATGGCTACACCTTC. It codes for CASSVGEGVNYGYTF.

The V gene is TRBV28, the J gene TRBJ1-5; 8 nucleotides agree with TRBD1. Germline V gene sequence: CDR1 MDHEN, CDR2 SYDVKM. J gave up 5 bases and V 6 bases, and 12 bases lay outside the gene matches. CDR3 length: 16 amino acids. As DNA, the CDR3 is TGTGCCAGCAGCCCCTTAACAGGGGGGAGTGATCAGCCCCAGCATTTT. Its translation is CASSPLTGGSDQPQHF.